The sequence of this T cell receptor (beta chain) was determined in a study of siplizumab effects on memory and regulatory T cells. Regarding the study as a whole: Reactions containing siplizumab showed mappable alloreactive CD4+ clones averaging approximately 74% Treg-derived, versus 26.9% in controls. Naive T cells looked more diverse than memory cells, and they looked like major contributors to the alloresponse. Left unconfirmed was the suppressive function of proliferating Tregs from siplizumab cultures. No assignable naive or memory phenotype existed for roughly 75-97% of proliferating CD4+ or CD8+ clones.

Germline CDR1 MNHEY, CDR2 SMNVEV (reference sequence). The V end lost 6 bases, the J end lost 4 bases, and 13 bases lay between the germline ends. The CDR3 has 14 amino acids. Assay used: immunoSEQ multiplex PCR; TCRdb lists only in-frame clones, some missing. This sample has about 120,000 clones, with roughly 94% found just once. Concerning this clone: The target antigen is unknown.

The receptor comes from a human donor in good health. This chain joins TRBV27 and TRBJ1-5, with D unclear. Specimen: non-Treg CD4+ T cells sorted from blood. CDR3 nucleotides: TGTGCCAGCAGATCAGGAGTCCGTAATCAGCCCCAGCATTTT. Encoded protein: CASRSGVRNQPQHF.